This T cell receptor (beta chain) was documented in a study of spatial heterogeneity in lung cancer. At the level of the study: Raw reads contained each unique TCR and UMI combination more than ten times on average.

Described time point: sample taken at primary tumor resection. Whole RNA came from tumor, nontumor lung or frozen PBMC and was sequenced without being sorted. Individual TCR cDNA molecules each bore their own unique molecular identifier. A single record per CDR3 protein comes from TCRdb applying MiXCR to the 5' RACE reads. The data contain approximately 22,000 distinct CDR3 sequences, approximately 5.8% of them seen just once; the ten biggest clones take up about 37%. Trimming cost V 7 bases and J 5 bases, with 20 bases left between them. Germline V gene sequence: CDR1 MNHEY, CDR2 SMNVEV (reference sequence). The CDR3 is 15 amino acids. This clonotype was counted ten times or more.

The receptor comes from a male donor with early-stage non-small cell lung cancer. The input for sequencing was PBMCs, taken at surgery. The chain couples TRBV27 to TRBJ2-5; D is ambiguous. This CDR3 is CASNWGPALMETQYF. The CDR3 DNA reads TGTGCCAGCAATTGGGGTCCAGCGTTAATGGAGACCCAGTACTTC.